The 20 T cell receptor beta chains below all came from one sample that was sequenced in a study of blood T cell repertoires in COVID-19. Profiling relied on immunoSEQ multiplex PCR, and the TCRdb table lists in-frame clones only, not all of them. The sample contains 500,000 to 600,000 clones, around nine tenths of which appear only once. Material: peripheral blood. The source is a woman between 45 and 60 years old with COVID-19, enrolled during active disease.

The count of this clone is one. This chain uses TRBV14 with TRBJ1-3; D not resolved. This CDR3 region has 12 residues. CDR1 is SGHDN and CDR2 is FVKESK in the germline V gene. V was clipped by 1 base and J by 7 bases, with 5 bases between them. CDR3 region: CASSQVGNTIYF. The CDR3 DNA reads TGTGCCAGCAGCCAAGTGGGCAACACCATATATTTT. The full variable domain, rest sourced from reference TRBV14 and TRBJ1-3, is EAGVTQFPSHSVIEKGQTVTLRCDPISGHDNLYWYRRVMGKEIKFLLHFVKESKQDESGMPNNRFLAERTGGTYSTLKVQPAELEDSGVYFCASSQVGNTIYFGEGSWLTVV.

The rearrangement links TRBV12-5 to TRBJ2-2, with TRBD2 as a possible D gene (7 bases). V gave up 9 bases and J gave up 6 bases, with 11 bases separating them. The CDR3 covers 12 residues. CDR1 is LGHNT and CDR2 is FRNRAP in the germline V gene. CDR3: CASAGAPGELFF. The CDR3 DNA sequence: TGTGCTAGCGCGGGGGCCCCCGGGGAGCTGTTTTTT. The full variable domain, rest sourced from reference TRBV12-5 and TRBJ2-2, is DARVTQTPRHKVTEMGQEVTMRCQPILGHNTVFWYRQTMMQGLELLAYFRNRAPLDDSGMPKDRFSAEMPDATLATLKIQPSEPRDSAVYFCASAGAPGELFFGEGSRLTVL.

The CDR3 loop is CASSIGTSSYEQYF. In DNA form, the CDR3 reads TGTGCCAGTAGTATAGGGACTAGCTCCTACGAGCAGTACTTC. The genes are TRBV19 and TRBJ2-7; 7 nucleotides line up with TRBD2. This CDR3 spans 14 amino acids. V shed 1 base, J shed 0 bases, and the junction held 0 bases outside the gene matches. CDR1 is LNHDA, CDR2 SQIVND, per germline (reference sequence).

This chain links TRBV3-1 (or the pseudogene TRBV3-2) with TRBJ1-1; 10 bases match TRBD1. CDR1 is LGHDT and CDR2 is YNNKEL in the germline V gene (reference sequence). V trimming: 4 bases; J trimming: 2 bases; junction bases outside the gene matches: 1. This CDR3 comprises 14 residues. Here the CDR3 reads CASSRTGGNTEAFF. Written as DNA, the CDR3 is TGTGCCAGCAGCCGGACAGGGGGAAACACTGAAGCTTTCTTT.

This sequence joins TRBV28 and TRBJ1-2, with D maybe TRBD1 (6 bases). The CDR3 runs 16 residues. V lost 5 bases, J lost 0 bases, and 16 bases lay in between. The V gene's germline CDR1 is MDHEN and CDR2 SYDVKM. DNA for the CDR3: TGTGCCAGCAGTCCACCTACGACAGGAGCTAACTATGGCTACACCTTC. Translating gives CASSPPTTGANYGYTF.

The rearrangement uses TRBV19 and TRBJ1-2, with D maybe TRBD1 (5 bases). Between the trimmed V and J ends, which lost 5 bases and 4 bases, there was a span of 8 bases. The CDR3 totals 12 residues. Germline CDR1 is LNHDA and CDR2 is SQIVND (reference sequence). CDR3 in DNA: TGTGCCAGTAGTGTCCAGGGCTATGGCTACACCTTC. It yields the protein CASSVQGYGYTF.

A note on this clone: Other DNA sequences in the sample encode the same CDR3. V is TRBV5-1 and J is TRBJ2-1; 10 positions match TRBD1. The V gene's germline CDR1 is SGHRS and CDR2 YFSETQ. The CDR3 consists of 14 residues. Germline trimming cut 4 bases from V and 5 bases from J; bases unmatched to any gene: 3. CDR3: CASSGTGADNEQFF. Written as DNA, the CDR3 is TGCGCCAGCAGCGGGACAGGGGCGGACAATGAGCAGTTCTTC.

The V gene is TRBV6-5, the J gene TRBJ2-1; weak D call: TRBD2 (5 bases). Germline lookup yields CDR1 MNHEY and CDR2 SVGAGI. V gave up 10 bases and J gave up 2 bases, with 18 bases separating them. This CDR3 has 15 amino acids. CDR3 sequence (DNA): TGTGCCACCGCCGGGGATCGGTACACCTACAATGAGCAGTTCTTC. Its protein product is CATAGDRYTYNEQFF.

This clone was recorded only once. This chain uses TRBV7-9 with TRBJ2-5, with TRBD1 matching over 8 bases. The CDR3 covers 18 residues. After removal of 2 bases from V and 6 bases from J, the junction contained 17 bases not matched to a gene. Germline V gene data show CDR1 as SEHNR and CDR2 as FQNEAQ (reference sequence). CDR3 coding DNA: TGTGCCAGCAGCTTACGTCGGTGGGGACAGGCGAAGTCGAAGACCCAGTACTTC. Translation gives CASSLRRWGQAKSKTQYF.

Remarks on this clone: Other DNA sequences in this specimen translate into the identical CDR3. The CDR3 protein is CAWRAGAGYTF. In DNA form, the CDR3 reads TGTGCCTGGAGAGCCGGAGCTGGCTACACCTTC. The chain is built from TRBV30 and TRBJ1-2; D call uncertain. The CDR3 consists of 11 residues. Germline V gene data show CDR1 as GTSNPN and CDR2 as SVGIG (reference sequence). Trimming took 3 bases from V and 7 from J, leaving 9 bases between them. The full variable domain, in which reference TRBV30 and TRBJ1-2 provide the parts outside the CDR3, is SQTIHQWPATLVQPVGSPLSLECTVEGTSNPNLYWYRQAAGRGLQLLFYSVGIGQISSEVPQNLSASRPQDRQFILSSKKLLLSDSGFYLCAWRAGAGYTFGSGTRLTVV.

The chain has TRBV9 and TRBJ2-3, with 9 bases aligning to TRBD1. V trimming: 3 bases; J trimming: 4 bases; junction bases outside the gene matches: 3. The germline CDR1 and CDR2 sequences are SGDLS and YYNGEE. The CDR3 extends over 14 amino acids. The CDR3 DNA is TGTGCCAGCAGCGGGGGACAGGGAGCAGATACGCAGTATTTT. This encodes CASSGGQGADTQYF.

CDR3: CAWDGTGLHGYTF. The CDR3 DNA is TGTGCCTGGGACGGGACAGGGCTTCATGGCTACACCTTC. The genes are TRBV30 and TRBJ1-2, with 9 bases fitting TRBD1. The CDR3 runs to 13 residues. Unmatched junction bases numbered 7, after V lost 5 bases and J lost 6 bases. Germline V lookup: CDR1 GTSNPN, CDR2 SVGIG (reference sequence).

The chain couples TRBV6-5 to TRBJ1-1, with 7 nucleotides matching TRBD1. This CDR3 is built from 15 residues. Germline CDR1 and CDR2: MNHEY and SVGAGI. Trimming took 4 bases from V and 4 from J; bases not matched to a gene: 9. The CDR3 region is CASSSRTGVGTEAFF. The CDR3 DNA follows: TGTGCCAGCAGTTCTCGAACAGGGGTGGGCACTGAAGCTTTCTTT.

The chain recombines TRBV6-6 with TRBJ1-2, with D possibly matching TRBD1 (5 bases). V was pared by 5 bases and J by 0 bases, with 16 bases between. The CDR3 has 16 residues. Germline CDR1 and CDR2: MNHNY and SVGAGI (reference sequence). The DNA of the CDR3 is TGTGCCAGCAGTCGACTACCGGGGGGAACTAACTATGGCTACACCTTC. Its protein is CASSRLPGGTNYGYTF.

This chain connects TRBV19 to TRBJ1-1; 7 nucleotides line up with TRBD1. This CDR3 spans 15 amino acids. The germline V gene encodes CDR1 LNHDA and CDR2 SQIVND (reference sequence). Trimming cost V 3 bases and J 8 bases; bases outside gene matches: 12. The DNA for the CDR3 is TGTGCCAGTAGTATTATGGCAGGGGGAGACCTAGAAGCTTTCTTT. It codes for CASSIMAGGDLEAFF.

V and J are TRBV30 and TRBJ2-1; tentatively, D is TRBD2 (6 bases). The ends were cut back, 3 bases at V and 2 bases at J, with 8 bases in the middle. In germline, CDR1 is GTSNPN, CDR2 SVGIG (reference sequence). This CDR3 has 13 amino acids. The CDR3, as DNA: TGTGCCTGGAGGCGGGGCGCCTACAATGAGCAGTTCTTC. Translating gives CAWRRGAYNEQFF.

V usage is TRBV27 and J usage is TRBJ1-4; 8 positions match TRBD1. With 5 bases clipped from V and 10 bases from J, the junction kept 9 bases outside the gene matches. The CDR3 sequence is 14 residues long. CDR1 and CDR2 from the germline V gene are MNHEY and SMNVEV (reference sequence). The DNA for the CDR3 is TGTGCCAGCAGTCCGCGGACAGGGTCGGGAAAACTGTTTTTT. It codes for CASSPRTGSGKLFF.

The rearrangement joins TRBV7-9 to TRBJ2-2, with D tentatively TRBD2 (5 bases). In germline, CDR1 is SEHNR, CDR2 FQNEAQ (reference sequence). Between the trimmed V and J ends, which lost 8 bases and 2 bases, there was a span of 12 bases. This CDR3 is 14 amino acids long. The CDR3: CASSDAGNTGELFF. The CDR3 nucleotides are TGTGCCAGCTCCGACGCGGGCAACACCGGGGAGCTGTTTTTT.

The CDR3 loop reads CACGKDRGGYTEAFF. CDR3 in DNA: TGTGCCTGCGGAAAAGACAGGGGAGGCTACACTGAAGCTTTCTTT. The gene calls are TRBV6-5 and TRBJ1-1; 8 bases are shared with TRBD1. V lost 11 bases to trimming and J lost 3 bases; unmatched junction nucleotides: 14. Per the germline V gene, CDR1 is MNHEY and CDR2 is SVGAGI. CDR3 length: 15 amino acids.

The chain recombines TRBV7-2 with TRBJ2-7, with 7 positions matching TRBD2. V lost 6 bases and J lost 3; bases outside the gene matches: 5. Germline CDR1 is SGHTA and CDR2 is FQGNSA. The CDR3 is 13 residues long. The CDR3 protein is CASRGGGGYEQYF. In DNA form, the CDR3 reads TGTGCCAGCAGGGGAGGCGGGGGCTACGAGCAGTACTTC. The whole variable domain, filled in from reference TRBV7-2 and TRBJ2-7, reads GAGVSQSPSNKVTEKGKDVELRCDPISGHTALYWYRQSLGQGLEFLIYFQGNSAPDKSGLPSDRFSAERTGGSVSTLTIQRTQQEDSAVYLCASRGGGGYEQYFGPGTRLTVT.